The rows below give T cell receptor beta chains drawn from one sample of a study of cytomegalovirus exposure and HLA in healthy donors. Clones were read by immunoSEQ multiplex PCR, and TCRdb kept only the in-frame ones, dropping some. The sample has about 150,000 clones, roughly 70% seen once. Source material: PBMCs. The receptors were sampled from a man between 18 and 29 years old in good health and CMV-seropositive. CDR3s include the opening cysteine and the closing phenylalanine or tryptophan. The D gene is left open where the match is weak. The size of a clone is reported for some rows only, either as once, few or many, or as a class for expanded clones.

TRBD1	TRBJ2-6	TRBV6-1	NA	CASSANRGLGANVLTF	TGTGCCAGCAGTGCTAACAGGGGGCTTGGGGCCAACGTCCTGACTTTC
NA	TRBJ1-3	TRBV25-1	NA	CASSEYSGNTIYF	TGTGCCAGCAGTGAGTACAGTGGAAACACCATATATTTT
TRBD1	TRBJ1-1	TRBV9	NA	CASSVEGTGSTEAFF	TGTGCCAGCAGCGTAGAGGGGACAGGGAGCACTGAAGCTTTCTTT
TRBD1	TRBJ1-2	TRBV9	NA	CASSGYRGPLTGYTF	TGTGCCAGCAGCGGTTACAGGGGGCCTCTTACCGGCTACACCTTC
NA	TRBJ1-5	TRBV6-5	NA	CASSYAGGSQPQHF	TGTGCCAGCAGTTACGCGGGGGGCAGTCAGCCCCAGCATTTT
NA	TRBJ1-6	TRBV5-1	NA	CASAIQGSSYNSPLHF	TGCGCCAGCGCTATACAGGGAAGCTCCTATAATTCACCCCTCCACTTT
NA	TRBJ2-7	TRBV19	once	CASSIRAFPSYEQYF	TGTGCCAGTAGTATTAGAGCATTCCCCTCCTACGAGCAGTACTTC
TRBD1	TRBJ2-1	TRBV12-5	NA	CASGLVRQGGDNEQFF	TGTGCTAGTGGTTTGGTGCGACAGGGGGGGGACAATGAGCAGTTCTTC
NA	TRBJ1-5	TRBV29-1	NA	CSVVDSLNQPQHF	TGCAGCGTTGTCGACAGCCTCAATCAGCCCCAGCATTTT
TRBD1	TRBJ2-5	TRBV28	NA	CASSLPGTGKETQYF	TGTGCCAGCAGTCTTCCTGGGACAGGAAAGGAGACCCAGTACTTC
NA	TRBJ2-7	TRBV4-3	NA	CASSQGLHYEQYF	TGCGCCAGCAGCCAAGGACTTCATTACGAGCAGTACTTC
TRBD1	TRBJ1-4	TRBV4-1	NA	CASSQQGVGEKLFF	TGCGCCAGCAGCCAACAGGGGGTCGGGGAAAAACTGTTTTTT
NA	TRBJ2-2	TRBV4-2	NA	CASSQVSGEGTGELFF	TGTGCCAGCAGCCAAGTCTCCGGGGAAGGCACCGGGGAGCTGTTTTTT
TRBD1	TRBJ1-3	TRBV6-4	few	CASSGGQGGAGNTIYF	TGTGCCAGCAGTGGGGGACAGGGGGGAGCTGGAAACACCATATATTTT
NA	TRBJ2-7	TRBV10-1	NA	CASSDFYEQYF	TGCGCCAGCAGCGACTTCTACGAGCAGTACTTC
NA	TRBJ1-1	TRBV29-1	NA	CSVEDPHGTTWMNTEAFF	TGCAGCGTTGAAGATCCCCACGGGACTACCTGGATGAACACTGAAGCTTTCTTT
NA	TRBJ2-5	TRBV11-2	NA	CASSPRGLPETQYF	TGTGCCAGCAGCCCCCGCGGCCTGCCGGAGACCCAGTACTTC
NA	TRBJ1-1	TRBV19	NA	CASTPTGTLGTEAFF	TGTGCCAGTACCCCTACTGGGACTCTGGGGACTGAAGCTTTCTTT
NA	TRBJ1-6	TRBV27	NA	CASSPWLGGGSPLHF	TGTGCCAGCAGTCCCTGGTTAGGGGGGGGTTCACCCCTCCACTTT
TRBD2	TRBJ2-1	TRBV6-4	NA	CASRGTAGGPYNEQFF	TGTGCCAGCAGGGGGACAGCGGGGGGGCCTTACAATGAGCAGTTCTTC
NA	TRBJ2-4	TRBV5-4	NA	CASSLGGSPNIQYF	TGTGCCAGCAGCTTGGGCGGCAGTCCAAACATTCAGTACTTC
NA	TRBJ1-5	TRBV28	NA	CASISAGNQPQHF	TGTGCCAGCATATCTGCGGGCAATCAGCCCCAGCATTTT
TRBD2	TRBJ2-1	TRBV7-9	NA	CASSLGVSGLSSYNEQFF	TGTGCCAGCAGCTTAGGTGTTAGCGGGCTGAGCTCCTACAATGAGCAGTTCTTC
TRBD1	TRBJ1-2	TRBV6-5	NA	CASSFRQGGYGYTF	TGTGCCAGCAGCTTCCGACAGGGTGGCTATGGCTACACCTTC
TRBD2	TRBJ2-7	TRBV5-1	NA	CASSLEEGLGAEQYF	TGCGCCAGCAGCTTGGAGGAGGGACTAGGGGCCGAGCAGTACTTC
NA	TRBJ1-4	TRBV5-5	NA	CASSFAPGAELFF	TGTGCCAGCAGCTTTGCTCCGGGAGCGGAACTGTTTTTT
NA	TRBJ2-1	TRBV7-2	NA	CASSLGGVYNEQFF	TGTGCCAGCAGCTTAGGGGGGGTCTACAATGAGCAGTTCTTC
NA	TRBJ2-7	TRBV6-6	NA	CASSYQDSRVGEQYF	TGTGCCAGCAGTTACCAGGACAGTCGGGTCGGCGAGCAGTACTTC
NA	TRBJ1-2	TRBV27	few	CASSPNTPGYGYTF	TGTGCCAGCAGTCCCAACACCCCTGGCTATGGCTACACCTTC
NA	TRBJ2-2	TRBV5-6	NA	CASSLDRANTGELFF	TGTGCCAGCAGCTTGGACAGGGCGAACACCGGGGAGCTGTTTTTT
TRBD1	TRBJ2-7	TRBV6-1	few	CASSDRDRVSHEQYF	TGTGCCAGCAGTGATAGGGACAGGGTTTCTCACGAGCAGTACTTC
NA	TRBJ2-5	TRBV29-1	NA	CSVDGTGGAETQYF	TGCAGCGTTGATGGGACTGGCGGGGCGGAGACCCAGTACTTC
NA	TRBJ1-1	TRBV30	NA	CACRAGTEAFF	TGTGCCTGCCGGGCAGGGACTGAAGCTTTCTTT
NA	TRBJ2-6	TRBV28	NA	CASSPPGSTGANVLTF	TGTGCCAGCAGTCCCCCAGGAAGTACTGGGGCCAACGTCCTGACTTTC
NA	TRBJ2-3	TRBV5-1	NA	CASSSRTASTDTQYF	TGCGCCAGCAGCTCGCGGACAGCTAGCACAGATACGCAGTATTTT
TRBD2	TRBJ2-2	TRBV9	NA	CASSKAGALGELFF	TGTGCCAGCAGCAAAGCGGGAGCTCTCGGGGAGCTGTTTTTT
TRBD1	TRBJ2-7	TRBV7-9	NA	CASSFGGTADEQYF	TGTGCCAGCAGCTTTGGTGGGACAGCCGACGAGCAGTACTTC
TRBD1	TRBJ2-1	TRBV6-1	NA	CASSDWTGVNYNEQFF	TGTGCCAGCAGTGACTGGACAGGGGTAAACTACAATGAGCAGTTCTTC
TRBD1	TRBJ1-1	TRBV5-1	NA	CASSLATGGPPEAFF	TGCGCCAGCAGCCTGGCGACAGGGGGCCCCCCTGAAGCTTTCTTT
NA	TRBJ1-1	TRBV7-9	NA	CASSLGYRYRNTEAFF	TGTGCCAGCAGCTTAGGTTATCGTTACAGGAACACTGAAGCTTTCTTT
NA	TRBJ2-5	TRBV4-1	NA	CASSQVGTKQETQYF	TGCGCCAGCAGCCAAGTCGGGACAAAACAAGAGACCCAGTACTTC
TRBD2	TRBJ2-4	TRBV4-2	NA	CASSQEGTSGAKNIQYF	TGTGCCAGCAGCCAAGAGGGGACTAGCGGGGCCAAAAACATTCAGTACTTC
TRBD2	TRBJ2-1	TRBV5-1	NA	CASSLVLSASGTWGSEQFF	TGCGCCAGCAGCTTGGTCCTCTCGGCTAGCGGGACATGGGGGAGTGAGCAGTTCTTC
NA	TRBJ2-1	TRBV5-1	NA	CASSLEPGTRGPEQFF	TGCGCCAGCAGCTTGGAACCGGGAACCAGGGGTCCTGAGCAGTTCTTC
TRBD1	TRBJ1-5	TRBV27	NA	CASSLEGALNQPQHF	TGTGCCAGCAGTTTAGAGGGGGCGCTTAATCAGCCCCAGCATTTT
TRBD1	TRBJ2-4	TRBV5-6	NA	CASSFGDSLLAKNIQYF	TGTGCCAGCAGCTTTGGGGACAGTTTACTAGCCAAAAACATTCAGTACTTC
NA	TRBJ2-1	TRBV6-6	NA	CASSSPGGEQFF	TGTGCCAGCAGTTCCCCGGGCGGGGAGCAGTTCTTC
NA	TRBJ1-1	TRBV7-9	few	CASSLRASGTEAFF	TGTGCCAGCAGCTTACGAGCGTCCGGCACTGAAGCTTTCTTT
NA	TRBJ2-3	TRBV4-3	NA	CASSQEGGRGDTQYF	TGCGCCAGCAGCCAAGAAGGCGGGCGAGGAGATACGCAGTATTTT
TRBD2	TRBJ2-1	TRBV10-3	once	CAISESRLAGGNEQFF	TGTGCCATCAGTGAGTCGAGGCTAGCGGGAGGGAATGAGCAGTTCTTC
TRBD1	TRBJ1-2	TRBV27	NA	CASSWTGSNYGYTF	TGTGCCAGCAGTTGGACAGGGAGCAACTATGGCTACACCTTC
TRBD2	TRBJ2-7	TRBV5-1	NA	CASSRAGVTYEQYF	TGCGCCAGCAGCCGGGCGGGGGTAACCTACGAGCAGTACTTC
NA	TRBJ2-7	TRBV6-5	NA	CASSLQVRYEQYF	TGTGCCAGCAGTTTACAGGTTCGCTACGAGCAGTACTTC
TRBD1	TRBJ1-2	TRBV5-4	once	CASTSDQGAAGYTF	TGTGCCAGCACCTCAGATCAGGGGGCGGCTGGCTACACCTTC
TRBD1	TRBJ1-2	TRBV9	NA	CASSVLGQGGGYTF	TGTGCCAGCAGCGTACTGGGACAGGGAGGTGGCTACACCTTC